Listed below are T cell receptor beta chains from one sample, sequenced in a study of blood T cell repertoires in COVID-19. TCRdb's copy holds only in-frame clones and misses some; the assay was immunoSEQ multiplex PCR. The sample records 150,000 to 200,000 clones, 70% to 90% being singletons. Sequenced input: peripheral blood. Source of these receptors: a human donor in a cohort sampled during active COVID-19. Each CDR3 is given with its conserved first and last residue. D genes are given only for firm matches. For some rows the clone size is stated as once, few or many, or as a class when expanded; others skip it.

D	V	J	size	CDR3	DNA
TRBD1	TRBV19	TRBJ2-5	-	CASSSWTGQETQYF	TGTGCCAGTAGTTCCTGGACAGGCCAAGAGACCCAGTACTTC
TRBD2	TRBV23-1	TRBJ2-5	-	CASSQSRTSGVQETQYF	TGCGCCAGCAGTCAATCGCGGACTAGCGGGGTCCAAGAGACCCAGTACTTC
-	TRBV4-2	TRBJ2-7	-	CASSRRSGTYEQYF	TGTGCCAGCAGCCGTCGGAGTGGTACCTACGAGCAGTACTTC
TRBD2	TRBV5-4	TRBJ2-1	-	CASSPPPGTSGNEQFF	TGTGCCAGCAGTCCCCCCCCCGGGACTAGTGGGAATGAGCAGTTCTTC
TRBD1	TRBV11-2	TRBJ1-2	-	CASSSPGTGAFTGRGYTF	TGTGCCAGCAGCTCCCCCGGGACAGGGGCCTTTACGGGTCGGGGCTACACCTTC
-	TRBV7-2	TRBJ1-2	-	CASSSADIGIGYTF	TGTGCCAGCAGCTCCGCCGACATCGGAATTGGCTACACCTTC
-	TRBV6-2/TRBV6-3	TRBJ1-2	few	CASSLTANYGYTF	TGTGCCAGCAGTTTGACAGCTAACTATGGCTACACCTTC
-	TRBV3-1/TRBV3-2	TRBJ2-1	-	CASSQGWASYNEQFF	TGTGCCAGCAGCCAAGGGTGGGCCTCCTACAATGAGCAGTTCTTC
TRBD2	TRBV7-2	TRBJ2-1	-	CASRLAGGNEQFF	TGTGCCAGCAGACTAGCGGGGGGCAATGAGCAGTTCTTC
-	TRBV6-5	TRBJ1-1	-	CASSTMEGTEAFF	TGTGCCAGCAGTACAATGGAGGGGACTGAAGCTTTCTTT
TRBD2	TRBV27	TRBJ2-5	-	CASSRRGVQETQYF	TGTGCCAGCAGTAGGCGGGGGGTGCAAGAGACCCAGTACTTC
-	TRBV5-1	TRBJ2-1	-	CASSRNDGAEQFF	TGCGCCAGCAGCAGAAACGATGGGGCTGAGCAGTTCTTC
-	TRBV7-8	TRBJ2-5	-	CASSQDRFQETQYF	TGTGCCAGCAGCCAGGACAGATTCCAAGAGACCCAGTACTTC
-	TRBV5-4	TRBJ1-6	-	CASSTGGDPVSPLHF	TGTGCCAGCAGCACAGGTGGAGACCCCGTGTCACCCCTCCACTTT
-	TRBV11-2	TRBJ2-1	-	CASSNSRWREDEQFF	TGTGCCAGCAGCAACTCCCGGTGGAGGGAGGATGAGCAGTTCTTC
-	TRBV30	TRBJ1-1	-	CAWSVLEASRMNTEAFF	TGTGCCTGGAGTGTACTGGAGGCCAGCAGAATGAACACTGAAGCTTTCTTT
TRBD1	TRBV27	TRBJ1-5	-	CASSRYQGQGHSNQPQHF	TGTGCCAGCAGTCGTTATCAGGGACAGGGGCATAGCAATCAGCCCCAGCATTTT
-	TRBV20-1	TRBJ1-2	-	CSAIGGDGYTF	TGCAGTGCTATAGGGGGGGACGGCTACACCTTC
TRBD2	TRBV30	TRBJ2-3	once	CAWSVIAGGLSTQYF	TGTGCCTGGAGTGTAATAGCGGGGGGGCTAAGTACGCAGTATTTT
TRBD1	TRBV5-4	TRBJ2-3	once	CASARTGLSFRDTQYF	TGTGCCAGCGCGAGGACAGGGCTCTCTTTCAGAGATACGCAGTATTTT
TRBD2	TRBV7-9	TRBJ2-7	-	CASSLGEASGSYEQYF	TGTGCCAGCAGCTTAGGGGAGGCTAGCGGGAGTTACGAGCAGTACTTC
-	TRBV4-2	TRBJ2-2	few	CASSQGPDRTGELFF	TGTGCCAGCAGCCAAGGTCCAGATCGCACCGGGGAGCTGTTTTTT
TRBD1	TRBV7-9	TRBJ2-1	-	CASRGQGANEQFF	TGTGCCAGCCGGGGGCAGGGGGCGAATGAGCAGTTCTTC
-	TRBV3-1/TRBV3-2	TRBJ2-1	-	CASSQAQDYNEQFF	TGTGCCAGCAGCCAAGCACAAGACTACAATGAGCAGTTCTTC
-	TRBV6-5	TRBJ1-2	-	CASRPTGLGYTF	TGTGCCAGCAGGCCGACAGGTCTTGGCTACACCTTC
-	TRBV18	TRBJ2-1	-	CASSEAANEQFF	TGTGCCAGCTCAGAGGCAGCCAATGAGCAGTTCTTC
TRBD2	TRBV19	TRBJ2-7	-	CASSISAGGSEYEQYF	TGTGCCAGTAGTATATCCGCGGGGGGTTCGGAATACGAGCAGTACTTC
-	TRBV5-1	TRBJ2-3	-	CASSAVSTDTQYF	TGCGCCAGCAGCGCGGTTAGCACAGATACGCAGTATTTT
-	TRBV3-1/TRBV3-2	TRBJ1-6	-	CASSLQEGRHSPLHF	TGTGCCAGCAGCCTTCAGGAGGGTAGGCATTCACCCCTCCACTTT
TRBD2	TRBV4-3	TRBJ2-7	-	CASSQDRLTSGEQYF	TGCGCCAGCAGCCAAGATCGGCTGACTAGCGGCGAGCAGTACTTC
-	TRBV27	TRBJ1-3	-	CASSSFRETGNTIYF	TGTGCCAGCAGTTCCTTCCGCGAAACTGGAAACACCATATATTTT
-	TRBV7-2	TRBJ2-1	-	CASSSGLHRMRGYNEQFF	TGTGCCAGCAGCTCGGGACTCCACAGGATGAGAGGCTACAATGAGCAGTTCTTC
-	TRBV7-2	TRBJ2-3	-	CASSPSRSDTQYF	TGTGCCAGCAGCCCAAGCCGCTCAGATACGCAGTATTTT
TRBD1	TRBV4-1	TRBJ2-1	-	CASSQGQGAFNEQFF	TGCGCCAGCAGCCAAGGACAGGGGGCTTTCAATGAGCAGTTCTTC
-	TRBV28	TRBJ1-6	-	CASSLRRGWGSPLHF	TGTGCCAGCAGTTTACGGCGGGGTTGGGGTTCACCCCTCCACTTT
TRBD2	TRBV6-2/TRBV6-3	TRBJ2-2	-	CASSLSGGDTGELFF	TGTGCCAGCAGCCTATCGGGGGGGGACACCGGGGAGCTGTTTTTT
TRBD1	TRBV9	TRBJ2-4	-	CASSVGTGKNIQYF	TGTGCCAGCAGCGTAGGGACAGGGAAAAACATTCAGTACTTC
TRBD1	TRBV30	TRBJ1-6	-	CAWSVGATGWGNSPLHF	TGTGCCTGGAGCGTTGGGGCGACAGGGTGGGGAAATTCACCCCTCCACTTT
TRBD2	TRBV5-1	TRBJ2-7	few	CASSWGLAGVGSYEQYF	TGCGCCAGCAGCTGGGGGTTGGCGGGAGTTGGTTCCTACGAGCAGTACTTC
-	TRBV19	TRBJ1-6	-	CASSGQPTSYNSPLHF	TGTGCCAGTAGTGGACAGCCGACCTCCTATAATTCACCCCTCCACTTT